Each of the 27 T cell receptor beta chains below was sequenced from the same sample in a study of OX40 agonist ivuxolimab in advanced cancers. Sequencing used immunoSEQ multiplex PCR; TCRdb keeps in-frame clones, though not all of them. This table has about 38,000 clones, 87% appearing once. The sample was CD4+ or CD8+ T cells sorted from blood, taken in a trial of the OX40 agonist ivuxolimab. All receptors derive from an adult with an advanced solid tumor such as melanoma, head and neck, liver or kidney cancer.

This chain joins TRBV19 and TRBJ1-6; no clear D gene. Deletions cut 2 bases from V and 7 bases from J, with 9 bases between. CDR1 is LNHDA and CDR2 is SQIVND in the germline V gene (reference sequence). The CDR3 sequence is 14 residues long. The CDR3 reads CASSIMQANSPLHF. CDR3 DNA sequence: TGTGCCAGTAGTATAATGCAGGCGAATTCACCCCTCCACTTT. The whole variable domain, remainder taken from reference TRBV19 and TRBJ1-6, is DGGITQSPKYLFRKEGQNVTLSCEQNLNHDAMYWYRQDPGQGLRLIYYSQIVNDFQKGDIAEGYSVSREKKESFPLTVTSAQKNPTAFYLCASSIMQANSPLHFGNGTRLTVT.

CDR3 nucleotides: TGTGCCAGCAGCCAAGATGGGACGAGAGGCAATGAGCAGTTCTTC. Amino acids: CASSQDGTRGNEQFF. The chain is built from TRBV14 and TRBJ2-1; possibly TRBD1 or TRBD2 for D (5 bases each). Germline-derived CDR1 and CDR2 are SGHDN and FVKESK. Trimming took off 0 bases at V and 6 bases at J, with 12 bases between the two ends. CDR3 length equals 15 residues.

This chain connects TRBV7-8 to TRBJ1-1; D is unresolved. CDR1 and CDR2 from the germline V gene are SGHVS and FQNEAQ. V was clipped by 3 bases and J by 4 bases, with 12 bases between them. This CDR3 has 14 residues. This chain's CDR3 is CASSFSPGSTEAFF. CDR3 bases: TGTGCCAGCAGCTTTTCTCCGGGCAGCACTGAAGCTTTCTTT.

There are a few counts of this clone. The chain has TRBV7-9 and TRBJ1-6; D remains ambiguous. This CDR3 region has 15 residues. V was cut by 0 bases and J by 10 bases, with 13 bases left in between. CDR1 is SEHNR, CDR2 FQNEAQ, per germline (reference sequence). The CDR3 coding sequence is TGTGCCAGCAGCTTAGCGGGCGGACTCGAGTCACCCCTCCACTTT. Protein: CASSLAGGLESPLHF.

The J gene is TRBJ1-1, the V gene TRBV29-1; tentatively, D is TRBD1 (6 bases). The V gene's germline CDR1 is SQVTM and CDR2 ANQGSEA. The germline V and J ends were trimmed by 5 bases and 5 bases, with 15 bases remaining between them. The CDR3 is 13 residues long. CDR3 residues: CSVTRQVYTEAFF. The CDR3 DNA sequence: TGCAGCGTTACAAGACAGGTATATACTGAAGCTTTCTTT. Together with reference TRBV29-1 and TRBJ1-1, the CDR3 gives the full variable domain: SAVISQKPSRDICQRGTSLTIQCQVDSQVTMMFWYRQQPGQSLTLIATANQGSEATYESGFVIDKFPISRPNLTFSTLTVSNMSPEDSSIYLCSVTRQVYTEAFFGQGTRLTVV.

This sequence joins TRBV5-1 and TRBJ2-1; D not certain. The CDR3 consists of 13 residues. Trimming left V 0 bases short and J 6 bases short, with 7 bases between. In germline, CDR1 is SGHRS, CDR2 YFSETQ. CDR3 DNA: TGCGCCAGCAGCTTGGGGGATTCCAATGAGCAGTTCTTC. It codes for CASSLGDSNEQFF.

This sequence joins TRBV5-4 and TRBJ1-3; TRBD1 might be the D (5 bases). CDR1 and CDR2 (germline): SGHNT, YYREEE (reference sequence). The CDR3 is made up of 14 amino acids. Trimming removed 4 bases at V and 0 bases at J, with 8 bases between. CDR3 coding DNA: TGTGCCAGCAGCCCAACAGGCTCTGGAAACACCATATATTTT. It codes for CASSPTGSGNTIYF.

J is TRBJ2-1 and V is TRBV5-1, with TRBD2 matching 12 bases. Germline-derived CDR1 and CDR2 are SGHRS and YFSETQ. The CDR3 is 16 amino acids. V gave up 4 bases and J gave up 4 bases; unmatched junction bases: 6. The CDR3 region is CASSTSSGRGYNEQFF. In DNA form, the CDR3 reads TGCGCCAGCAGCACTTCTAGCGGGAGGGGATACAATGAGCAGTTCTTC. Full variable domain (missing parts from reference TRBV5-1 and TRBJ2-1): KAGVTQTPRYLIKTRGQQVTLSCSPISGHRSVSWYQQTPGQGLQFLFEYFSETQRNKGNFPGRFSGRQFSNSRSEMNVSTLELGDSALYLCASSTSSGRGYNEQFFGPGTRLTVL.

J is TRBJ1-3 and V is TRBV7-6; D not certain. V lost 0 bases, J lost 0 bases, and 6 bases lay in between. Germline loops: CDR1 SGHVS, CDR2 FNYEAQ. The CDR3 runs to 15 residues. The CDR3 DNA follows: TGTGCCAGCAGCTTAGCGGGAGGCTCTGGAAACACCATATATTTT. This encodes CASSLAGGSGNTIYF.

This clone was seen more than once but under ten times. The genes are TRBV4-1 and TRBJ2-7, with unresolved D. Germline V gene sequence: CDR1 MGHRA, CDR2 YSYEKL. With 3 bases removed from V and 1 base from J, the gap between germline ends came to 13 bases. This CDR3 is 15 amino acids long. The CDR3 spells CASSQSTGMSYEQYF. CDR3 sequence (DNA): TGCGCCAGCAGCCAGTCGACCGGAATGTCCTACGAGCAGTACTTC.

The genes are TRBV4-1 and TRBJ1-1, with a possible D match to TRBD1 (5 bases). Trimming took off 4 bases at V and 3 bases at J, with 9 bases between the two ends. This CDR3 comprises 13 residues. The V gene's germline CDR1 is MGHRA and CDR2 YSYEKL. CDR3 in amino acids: CASSPDSYTEAFF. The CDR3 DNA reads TGCGCCAGCAGCCCTGACAGCTACACTGAAGCTTTCTTT.

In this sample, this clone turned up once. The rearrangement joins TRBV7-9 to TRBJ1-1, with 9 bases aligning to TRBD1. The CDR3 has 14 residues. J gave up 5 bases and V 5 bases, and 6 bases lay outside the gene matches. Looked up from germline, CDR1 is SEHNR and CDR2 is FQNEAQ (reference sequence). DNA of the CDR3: TGTGCCAGCAGCCGTCCCGGGACAGGGACTGAAGCTTTCTTT. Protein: CASSRPGTGTEAFF. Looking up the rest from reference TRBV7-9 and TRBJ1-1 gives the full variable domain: DTGVSQNPRHKITKRGQNVTFRCDPISEHNRLYWYRQTLGQGPEFLTYFQNEAQLEKSRLLSDRFSAERPKGSFSTLEIQRTEQGDSAMYLCASSRPGTGTEAFFGQGTRLTVV.

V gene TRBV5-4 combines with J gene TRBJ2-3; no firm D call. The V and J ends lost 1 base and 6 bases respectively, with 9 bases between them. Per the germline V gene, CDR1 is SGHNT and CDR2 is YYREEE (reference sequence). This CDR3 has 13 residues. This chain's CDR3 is CASSLMFADTQYF. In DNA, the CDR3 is TGTGCCAGCAGCTTGATGTTCGCTGATACGCAGTATTTT.

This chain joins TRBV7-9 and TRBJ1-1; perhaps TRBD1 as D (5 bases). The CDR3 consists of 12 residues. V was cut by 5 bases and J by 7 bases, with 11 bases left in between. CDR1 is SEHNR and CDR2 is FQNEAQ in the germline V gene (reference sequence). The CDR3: CASSGTGVEAFF. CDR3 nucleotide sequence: TGTGCCAGCAGCGGGACGGGGGTTGAAGCTTTCTTT.

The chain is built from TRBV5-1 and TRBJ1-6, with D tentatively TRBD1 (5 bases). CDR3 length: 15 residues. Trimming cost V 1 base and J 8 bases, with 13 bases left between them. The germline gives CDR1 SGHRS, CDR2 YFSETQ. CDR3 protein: CASSLTLVGDSPLHF. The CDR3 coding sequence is TGCGCCAGCAGCTTGACGTTGGTGGGGGATTCACCCCTCCACTTT.

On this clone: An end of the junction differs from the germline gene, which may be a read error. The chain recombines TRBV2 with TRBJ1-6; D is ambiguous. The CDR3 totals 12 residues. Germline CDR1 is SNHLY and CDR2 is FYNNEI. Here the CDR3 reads CASSEGNSPLHF. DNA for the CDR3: TGTGCCAGCAGCGAAGGGAATTCACCCCTCCACTTT.

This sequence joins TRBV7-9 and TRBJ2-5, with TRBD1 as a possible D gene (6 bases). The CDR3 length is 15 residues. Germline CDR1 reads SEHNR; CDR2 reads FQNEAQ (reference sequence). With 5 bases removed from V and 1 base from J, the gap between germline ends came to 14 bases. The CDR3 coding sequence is TGTGCCAGCAGCCAAGGGGGTCCCCCCCAAGAGACCCAGTACTTC. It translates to CASSQGGPPQETQYF.

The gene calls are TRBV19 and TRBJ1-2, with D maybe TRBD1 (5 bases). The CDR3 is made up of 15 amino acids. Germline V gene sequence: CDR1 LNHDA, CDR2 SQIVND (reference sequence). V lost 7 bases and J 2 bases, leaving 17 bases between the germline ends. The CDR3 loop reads CASILSGAGNYGYTF. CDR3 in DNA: TGTGCCAGTATCCTCTCCGGGGCGGGGAACTATGGCTACACCTTC.

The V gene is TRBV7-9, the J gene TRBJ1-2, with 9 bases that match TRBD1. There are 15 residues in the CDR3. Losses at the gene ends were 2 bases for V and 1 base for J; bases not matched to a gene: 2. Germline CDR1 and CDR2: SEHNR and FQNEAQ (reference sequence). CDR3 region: CASSLRTGDNYGYTF. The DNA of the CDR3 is TGTGCCAGCAGCTTACGGACAGGGGATAACTATGGCTACACCTTC.

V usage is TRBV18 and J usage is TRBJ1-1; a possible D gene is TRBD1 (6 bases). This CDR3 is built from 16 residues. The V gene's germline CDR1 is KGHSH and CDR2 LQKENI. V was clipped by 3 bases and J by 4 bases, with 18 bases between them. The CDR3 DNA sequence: TGTGCCAGCTCACCGGGGGCCCTCCTAGGGGGCACTGAAGCTTTCTTT. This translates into CASSPGALLGGTEAFF.

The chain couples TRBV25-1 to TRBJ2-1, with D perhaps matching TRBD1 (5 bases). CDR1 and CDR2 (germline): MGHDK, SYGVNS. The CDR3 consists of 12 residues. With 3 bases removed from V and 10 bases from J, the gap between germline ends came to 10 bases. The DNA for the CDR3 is TGTGCCAGCAGTGACCAGGGTATAGAGCAGTTCTTC. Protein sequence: CASSDQGIEQFF.

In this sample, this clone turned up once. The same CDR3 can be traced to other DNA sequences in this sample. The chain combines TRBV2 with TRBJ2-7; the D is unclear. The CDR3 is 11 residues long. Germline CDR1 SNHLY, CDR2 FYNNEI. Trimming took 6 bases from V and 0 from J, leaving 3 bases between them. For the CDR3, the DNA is TGTGCCAGCAGCCTCTCCTACGAGCAGTACTTC. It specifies CASSLSYEQYF.

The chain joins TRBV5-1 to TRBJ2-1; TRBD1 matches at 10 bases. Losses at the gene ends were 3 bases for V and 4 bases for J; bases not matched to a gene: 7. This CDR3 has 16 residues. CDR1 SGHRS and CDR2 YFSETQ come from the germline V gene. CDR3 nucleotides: TGCGCCAGCAGCTGGGACAGGGGACTTATTTACAATGAGCAGTTCTTC. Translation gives CASSWDRGLIYNEQFF.

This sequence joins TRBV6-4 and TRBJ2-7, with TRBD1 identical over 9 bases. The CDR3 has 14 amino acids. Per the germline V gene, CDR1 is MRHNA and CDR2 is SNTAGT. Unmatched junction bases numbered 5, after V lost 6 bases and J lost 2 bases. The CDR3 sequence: CASSSGQGAYEQYF. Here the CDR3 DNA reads TGTGCCAGCAGCTCGGGACAGGGAGCCTACGAGCAGTACTTC.

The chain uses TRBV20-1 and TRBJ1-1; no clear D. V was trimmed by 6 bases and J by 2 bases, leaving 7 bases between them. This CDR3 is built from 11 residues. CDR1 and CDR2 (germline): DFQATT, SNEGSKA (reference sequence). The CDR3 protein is CSAADNTEAFF. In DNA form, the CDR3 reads TGCAGTGCGGCAGACAACACTGAAGCTTTCTTT.

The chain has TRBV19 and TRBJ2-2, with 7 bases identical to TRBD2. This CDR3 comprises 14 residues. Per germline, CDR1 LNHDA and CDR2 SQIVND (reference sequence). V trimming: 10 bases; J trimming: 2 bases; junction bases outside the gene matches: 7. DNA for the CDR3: TGTGCCACACGGGGAGGGGCCAACACCGGGGAGCTGTTTTTT. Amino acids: CATRGGANTGELFF. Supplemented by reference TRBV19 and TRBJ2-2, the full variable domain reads DGGITQSPKYLFRKEGQNVTLSCEQNLNHDAMYWYRQDPGQGLRLIYYSQIVNDFQKGDIAEGYSVSREKKESFPLTVTSAQKNPTAFYLCATRGGANTGELFFGEGSRLTVL.

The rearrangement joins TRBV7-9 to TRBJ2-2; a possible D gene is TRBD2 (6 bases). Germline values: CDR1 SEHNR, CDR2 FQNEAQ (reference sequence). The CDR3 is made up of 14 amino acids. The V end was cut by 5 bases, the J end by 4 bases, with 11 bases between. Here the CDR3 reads CASSDRGLTGELFF. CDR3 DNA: TGTGCCAGCAGCGACCGGGGACTCACCGGGGAGCTGTTTTTT.